This T cell receptor beta chain emerged from a study of shared clonotypes between healthy human individuals. Whole-study results and caveats: Clonotype sharing across several donors was observed for around 4.8% of naive CD4 clonotypes.

A remark on this clone: The antigen remains undetermined.

The junction had 8 bases not matched to a gene; V was cut back by 4 bases and J by 4 bases. The length of the CDR3 is 16 residues. The germline V gene encodes CDR1 SGHTA and CDR2 FQGTGA. The repertoire was sequenced with immunoSEQ multiplex PCR; TCRdb's copy has only in-frame clones and lacks some. The repertoire holds roughly 2.2 million clones, with roughly 93% as singletons. The V and J genes are TRBV7-3 and TRBJ2-3; 10 nucleotides align to TRBD2. The sequencing input was naive CD4+ T cells from PBMCs. Subset denoted: CD45RA+ positively selected. This TCR came from a man between 18 and 35 years old in good health. Some clones in this sample may be carry-over from other donors' samples. DNA for the CDR3: TGTGCCAGCAGCTCCCTAGCGGGAGAAGGATCAGATACGCAGTATTTT. This codes for CASSSLAGEGSDTQYF.